This T cell receptor (beta chain) appears in the sequencing data of a study of blood T cell repertoires in COVID-19. Whole-study context: T cells, B-cell-depleted T cells, or PBMCs supplied cDNA or gDNA.

Measured with immunoSEQ multiplex PCR; TCRdb has only the in-frame clones, and not every one. The sample includes 130,000 to 150,000 clones, around 87% of them seen just once. Participant ages covered roughly 18 to 89 years across around 25 US areas. Participants were placed into cohorts based on the clinical history they reported. The sample consisted of PBMCs or T cells enriched from blood (not recorded which). This receptor was obtained from a woman younger than 45 with acute COVID-19.

CDR3 region: CASSYNWNTEAFF. The CDR3 bases are TGCGCCAGCAGCTACAATTGGAACACTGAAGCTTTCTTT. The chain recombines TRBV4-1 with TRBJ1-1; D not certain. Germline V gives CDR1 MGHRA, CDR2 YSYEKL. The CDR3 runs to 13 residues. V was cut by 5 bases and J by 1 base, with 8 bases left in between.